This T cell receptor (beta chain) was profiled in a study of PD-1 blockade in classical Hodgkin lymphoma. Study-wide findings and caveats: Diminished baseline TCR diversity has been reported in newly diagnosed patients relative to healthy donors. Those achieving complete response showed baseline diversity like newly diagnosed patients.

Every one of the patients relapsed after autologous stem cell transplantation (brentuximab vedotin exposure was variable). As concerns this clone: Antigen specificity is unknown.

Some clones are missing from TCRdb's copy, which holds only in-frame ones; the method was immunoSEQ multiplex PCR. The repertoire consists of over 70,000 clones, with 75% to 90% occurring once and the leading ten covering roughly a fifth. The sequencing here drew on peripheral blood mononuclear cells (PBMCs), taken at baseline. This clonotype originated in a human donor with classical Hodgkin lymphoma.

As DNA, the CDR3 is TGTGCCAGCAGTGAACTATCACAGCTTGGCTACACCTTC. Translation: CASSELSQLGYTF. V is TRBV6-1 and J is TRBJ1-2; D unclear. CDR1 and CDR2 from the germline V gene are MNHNS and SASEGT. V lost 2 bases and J 7 bases, leaving 11 bases between the germline ends. The length of the CDR3 is 13 residues.